One T cell receptor (beta chain) is described in this entry. A much larger clone differs by one base, so this may be a read error. An expansion of CD8+CD57+ cells by flow cytometry had been shown in patients chosen for sequencing. The patients, all of them, had severe acquired aplastic anemia. For CDR3 and TCR beta VDJ profiling, genomic DNA was the template used. One entry per CDR3 protein results from TCRdb running MiXCR on the reads. The table has hundreds of thousands of distinct CDR3 sequences, around 32% seen once. CDR3 size: 15 residues. Germline V gene lookup returns CDR1 KGHDR and CDR2 SFDVKD. The data originate from a study of CD8+CD57+ T cells in acquired aplastic anemia.

Sequenced input: sorted CD4+, CD8+, or CD8+CD57+ T cells (not recorded which) from PBMCs. This TCR came from a human donor with aplastic anemia. This rearrangement joins TRBV24-1 to TRBJ1-2; 10 nucleotides agree with TRBD1. The CDR3: CATSDPDRGPNGHTF. The DNA of the CDR3 is TGTGCCACCAGTGACCCTGACAGGGGGCCTAATGGCCACACCTTC.